The following is a TCR beta chain sequence with its context. This clonotype was counted a few times. Its cognate antigen has yet to be identified. No much larger clone is present one base from it, and per-base qualities are unavailable. The sample comes from a study of response to subunit inactivated influenza vaccine (dated by TCRdb to 2016 to 2018). With respect to the entire study: To follow how T cells responded to a trivalent subunit inactivated influenza vaccine, the researchers relied on deep quantitative profiling of the T cell receptor repertoire.

The sample's time point label, decoded: more than 40 days after influenza vaccine administration. The library came from RT-PCR. The data were produced on an Illumina HiSeq 2500. TCRdb passed the public sequencing reads through fastp at Q25 and MiXCR, retaining productive beta sequences. Duplicate CDR3 protein sequences are folded into a single record with the most common DNA and genes. This sample lists fewer than 700,000 distinct CDR3 sequences; around 13% were detected once. Jointly, the top ten make up 13% of the sample. Summary of the overall study and its limitations: The authors proposed that each seasonal influenza vaccination may bring in only a limited number of new T cells.

From a lookup of the germline V gene (reference sequence), CDR1 and CDR2 are LGHDT and YNNKEL. There are 16 amino acids in the CDR3, from cysteine to phenylalanine inclusive. CDR3 DNA is the only sequence kept; it has 48 bases, read in frame from the first base. Trimming takes 0 bases from V and 11 bases from J, and the germline ends sit 21 bases apart. Recombination linked TRBV3-1 to TRBJ2-3; the D gene is possibly TRBD1 or TRBD2, each agreeing over 5 bases. This sample comprised PBMCs from blood, obtained 40 to 50 days after vaccination. The TCR sequence derives from a man over 45 who received an inactivated influenza vaccine. Donor details come from another sample of the same person, matched by shared clones. Read as DNA, the sequence is TGTGCCAGCAGCCAAGAGGTTGGGACCCGACGAGGGGAGCAGTATTTT. Protein translation: CASSQEVGTRRGEQYF.